The entry that follows covers one TCR beta chain sequence. The antigen remains unidentified. The data derive from a study of PD-1 blockade in classical Hodgkin lymphoma. Brentuximab vedotin exposure varied, and every patient relapsed after autologous stem cell transplantation. Losses at the gene ends were 5 bases for V and 4 bases for J; bases not matched to a gene: 8. This CDR3 is 14 amino acids long. Germline values: CDR1 MNHEY, CDR2 SMNVEV (reference sequence). Measured with immunoSEQ multiplex PCR; TCRdb has only the in-frame clones, and not every one. The profile shows approximately 70,000 clones, about 93% of them singletons. Points from the study as a whole: Repertoire differences have undefined causes, possibly disease activity or prior therapy. CD8+ TCR diversity did not rise significantly by C4D1, unlike CD4+. Complete responders showed a baseline diversity that resembled the diversity of newly diagnosed patients. It was reported that newly diagnosed patients had less baseline TCR diversity than healthy donors.

The chain carries TRBV27 and TRBJ2-7, with 7 bases fitting TRBD1. Source: peripheral blood mononuclear cells (PBMCs), taken at baseline. This clonotype was obtained from a human donor with classical Hodgkin lymphoma. The CDR3 protein is CASSPTTGAYEQYF. CDR3 bases: TGTGCCAGCAGTCCCACCACAGGGGCTTACGAGCAGTACTTC.